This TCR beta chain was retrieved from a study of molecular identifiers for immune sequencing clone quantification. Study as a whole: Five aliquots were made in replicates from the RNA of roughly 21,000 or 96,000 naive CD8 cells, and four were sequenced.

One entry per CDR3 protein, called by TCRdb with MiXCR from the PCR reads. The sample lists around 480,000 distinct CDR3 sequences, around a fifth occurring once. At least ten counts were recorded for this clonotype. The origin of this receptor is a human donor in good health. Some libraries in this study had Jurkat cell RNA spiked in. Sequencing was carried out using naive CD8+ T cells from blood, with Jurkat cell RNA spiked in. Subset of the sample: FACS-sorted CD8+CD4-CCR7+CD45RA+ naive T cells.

CDR3 protein: CASPGLAVSDTQYF. CDR3 sequence (DNA): TGTGCCAGCCCGGGACTAGCGGTTTCAGATACGCAGTATTTT. This chain links TRBV27 with TRBJ2-3; TRBD2 matches 11 bases. This CDR3 contains 14 residues. Trimming removed 8 bases from V and 4 bases from J; junction bases left unmatched: 5. Germline values: CDR1 MNHEY, CDR2 SMNVEV (reference sequence).